Listed below are T cell receptor beta chains from one sample, sequenced in a study of cytomegalovirus exposure and HLA in healthy donors. Data came from immunoSEQ multiplex PCR; TCRdb stores just in-frame clones and leaves some out. This sample has 90,000 to 140,000 clones, with roughly 15% found just once. Sequenced sample: PBMCs. The receptor source for this set is a female donor in good health and CMV-seronegative. The CDR3 runs from the conserved cysteine through the conserved F or W. The D gene is left open where the match is weak. Only some rows state a clone size, as once, few, many or a class for expanded clones.

>TRBV6-1|few|-|TRBJ2-4
TGTGCCAGCAGTACCACTAGATCGCAGGACATTCAGTACTTC
CASSTTRSQDIQYF
>TRBV7-8|-|-|TRBJ1-2
TGTGCCAGCAGTCATCTCGGTGCCCTCTATGGCTACACCTTC
CASSHLGALYGYTF
>TRBV10-3|-|-|TRBJ1-1
TGTGCCATCAGCCGGACGGGAGACATGAACACTGAAGCTTTCTTT
CAISRTGDMNTEAFF
>TRBV5-4|-|-|TRBJ1-1
TGTGCCAGCAGCTTGGCCGTCGGTGATGAAGCTTTCTTT
CASSLAVGDEAFF
>TRBV19|-|TRBD1|TRBJ2-3
TGTGCCAGTAGTTGGACAGGAGCAGATACGCAGTATTTT
CASSWTGADTQYF
>TRBV6-5|few|TRBD1|TRBJ1-2
TGTGCCAGCAGCTTCCAGGGGGCGCGAGGCTACACCTTC
CASSFQGARGYTF
>TRBV19|-|TRBD2|TRBJ2-2
TGTGCCAGTAGTATCTCCAGCGGGGGGGCCGGGGAGCTGTTTTTT
CASSISSGGAGELFF
>TRBV7-9|-|-|TRBJ1-5
TGTGCCAGCAGCTTAGCAGGAGGGGGCAATCAGCCCCAGCATTTT
CASSLAGGGNQPQHF
>TRBV18|-|TRBD1|TRBJ1-5
TGTGCCAGCTCCCAGACAGGGCCTAATCAGCCCCAGCATTTT
CASSQTGPNQPQHF
>TRBV5-1|-|-|TRBJ1-3
TGCGCCAGCAGCTTGGGGACACTTGCTTTCTCTGGAAACACCATATATTTT
CASSLGTLAFSGNTIYF
>TRBV4-2|-|-|TRBJ1-1
TGTGCCAGCAGCCAAGCTCAGGGACTGGTGAACACTGAAGCTTTCTTT
CASSQAQGLVNTEAFF
>TRBV19|-|TRBD1|TRBJ1-5
TGTGCCAGTAGTCCAGGGGGTCGTCAGCCCCAGCATTTT
CASSPGGRQPQHF
>TRBV11-2|-|TRBD1|TRBJ2-3
TGTGCCAGCAGCTGGAGGACAGGGGGCGGCACAGATACGCAGTATTTT
CASSWRTGGGTDTQYF
>TRBV10-3|few|-|TRBJ1-2
TGTGCCATCAGTGAGGGACTTCTTGGGGGCTACACCTTC
CAISEGLLGGYTF
>TRBV7-6|few|TRBD1|TRBJ2-1
TGTGCCAGCAGCCCTGTACAGGGGGAGCAGTTCTTC
CASSPVQGEQFF
>TRBV30|few|TRBD1|TRBJ1-3
TGTGCCTGGAGTGTCCCAGACAGGGTACGTGGAAACACCATATATTTT
CAWSVPDRVRGNTIYF
>TRBV29-1|-|TRBD2|TRBJ2-1
TGCAGCGTCCCTCGGTGGCTAGCGGGACGGGATGAGCAGTTCTTC
CSVPRWLAGRDEQFF
>TRBV9|few|TRBD2|TRBJ2-2
TGTGCCAGCAGCGTAGGACTAGCTGACACCGGGGAGCTGTTTTTT
CASSVGLADTGELFF
>TRBV7-3|-|TRBD1|TRBJ2-2
TGTGCCAGCAGCTTAAAGCCAGGGGGCATAGACACCGGGGAGCTGTTTTTT
CASSLKPGGIDTGELFF
>TRBV5-1|few|TRBD2|TRBJ2-7
TGCGCCAGCAGCTTAACTAGCGGGAGCAACGAGCAGTACTTC
CASSLTSGSNEQYF
>TRBV28|few|TRBD1|TRBJ1-2
TGTGCCAGCAATCCGACAGGGGCCGGGGGCTACACCTTC
CASNPTGAGGYTF
>TRBV4-3|-|-|TRBJ2-3
TGCGCCAGCAGCCAAGTCTTGGCGGGGAACCCGGATACGCAGTATTTT
CASSQVLAGNPDTQYF
>TRBV28|-|-|TRBJ1-1
TGTGCCAGCAGCCCCCCGGGCACTGAAGCTTTCTTT
CASSPPGTEAFF
>TRBV11-2|few|-|TRBJ1-3
TGTGCCAGCAGCTTAGTCCTCTCTGGAAACACCATATATTTT
CASSLVLSGNTIYF
>TRBV11-2|-|-|TRBJ1-1
TGTGCCAGCAGCACACAGGGTTTTAACACTGAAGCTTTCTTT
CASSTQGFNTEAFF